This T cell receptor beta chain was obtained from a study of T cell responses to AZD1222 COVID-19 vaccine. Repertoires were generated with immunoSEQ multiplex PCR, while TCRdb's copy carries only in-frame clones and drops some. In the table there are 55,000 to 80,000 clones, 76% of which are singletons. This CDR3 has 15 amino acids. Trimming left V 4 bases short and J 1 base short, with 11 bases between. Germline-derived CDR1 and CDR2 are LNHDA and SQIVND (reference sequence). The clonotype comes from an adult in good health. This chain joins TRBV19 and TRBJ1-5, with unresolved D. Sequencing was performed on peripheral blood, taken on day 0 of AZD1222 vaccination. Here the CDR3 DNA reads TGTGCCAGTAGTAACCGGGAGGTAAGCAATCAGCCCCAGCATTTT. Its protein is CASSNREVSNQPQHF.